Listed below are T cell receptor beta chains from one sample, sequenced in a study of shared clonotypes between healthy human individuals. Sequencing was performed with immunoSEQ multiplex PCR; in TCRdb, only in-frame clones are kept and a portion is missing. This table has roughly 810,000 clones, about 96% appearing once. Sequencing used naive CD8+ T cells sorted from blood. The receptors here all came from a man aged 30-40 years in good health. Both conserved end residues are part of each CDR3. A D gene is named only where the DNA matches it firmly. The size of a clone is reported for some rows only, either as once, few or many, or as a class for expanded clones.

j_gene: TRBJ2-2; d_gene: NA; v_gene: TRBV7-9; abundance: NA; CDR3aa: CASRKTGELFF; CDR3nt: TGTGCCAGCAGAAAAACCGGGGAGCTGTTTTTT
j_gene: TRBJ2-2; d_gene: NA; v_gene: TRBV11-3; abundance: NA; CDR3aa: CASSLGTVGELFF; CDR3nt: TGTGCCAGCAGCTTAGGGACAGTCGGGGAGCTGTTTTTT
j_gene: TRBJ2-1; d_gene: TRBD1; v_gene: TRBV5-1; abundance: NA; CDR3aa: CASSDRDGSYNEQFF; CDR3nt: TGCGCCAGCAGCGACAGGGATGGGTCCTACAATGAGCAGTTCTTC
j_gene: TRBJ2-1; d_gene: TRBD1; v_gene: TRBV11-2; abundance: NA; CDR3aa: CASSPWDSTYNEQFF; CDR3nt: TGTGCCAGCAGCCCATGGGACAGTACCTACAATGAGCAGTTCTTC
j_gene: TRBJ2-7; d_gene: TRBD1; v_gene: TRBV30; abundance: NA; CDR3aa: CAWSPGGSYEQYF; CDR3nt: TGTGCCTGGAGTCCAGGGGGCTCGTACGAGCAGTACTTC
j_gene: TRBJ2-3; d_gene: NA; v_gene: TRBV2; abundance: NA; CDR3aa: CALRGTDTQYF; CDR3nt: TGTGCCCTCAGGGGTACAGATACGCAGTATTTT
j_gene: TRBJ1-4; d_gene: TRBD1; v_gene: TRBV18; abundance: NA; CDR3aa: CASSPRTGALANEKLFF; CDR3nt: TGTGCCAGCTCACCACGGACAGGGGCCCTAGCAAATGAAAAACTGTTTTTT
j_gene: TRBJ2-7; d_gene: NA; v_gene: TRBV29-1; abundance: once; CDR3aa: CSVEESSPYEQYF; CDR3nt: TGCAGCGTTGAAGAATCAAGTCCCTACGAGCAGTACTTC
j_gene: TRBJ2-7; d_gene: NA; v_gene: TRBV5-1; abundance: NA; CDR3aa: CASSQSGASSYEQYF; CDR3nt: TGCGCCAGCAGCCAATCGGGGGCCAGCTCCTACGAGCAGTACTTC
j_gene: TRBJ2-7; d_gene: TRBD2; v_gene: TRBV29-1; abundance: NA; CDR3aa: CSVDAGTSGDEQYF; CDR3nt: TGCAGCGTTGACGCTGGGACTAGCGGTGACGAGCAGTACTTC
j_gene: TRBJ2-1; d_gene: NA; v_gene: TRBV18; abundance: NA; CDR3aa: CASCSGARGGNEQFF; CDR3nt: TGTGCCAGCTGCTCCGGGGCCCGAGGGGGCAATGAGCAGTTCTTC
j_gene: TRBJ2-7; d_gene: NA; v_gene: TRBV10-1; abundance: NA; CDR3aa: CASSEGLTDEQYF; CDR3nt: TGCGCCAGCAGTGAGGGGCTTACAGACGAGCAGTACTTC
j_gene: TRBJ2-7; d_gene: TRBD1; v_gene: TRBV28; abundance: NA; CDR3aa: CASSLGTGYEQYF; CDR3nt: TGTGCCAGCAGTTTAGGGACAGGCTACGAGCAGTACTTC
j_gene: TRBJ1-2; d_gene: NA; v_gene: TRBV5-1; abundance: NA; CDR3aa: CASSWRTADYGYTF; CDR3nt: TGCGCCAGCAGCTGGAGGACAGCAGACTATGGCTACACCTTC
j_gene: TRBJ2-7; d_gene: TRBD2; v_gene: TRBV5-5; abundance: NA; CDR3aa: CASSLWREGGEQYF; CDR3nt: TGTGCCAGCAGCTTGTGGCGGGAGGGAGGCGAGCAGTACTTC
j_gene: TRBJ2-7; d_gene: NA; v_gene: TRBV7-9; abundance: NA; CDR3aa: CASSLADLAPLEQYF; CDR3nt: TGTGCCAGCAGCTTAGCGGACCTAGCCCCGCTCGAGCAGTACTTC
j_gene: TRBJ2-1; d_gene: NA; v_gene: TRBV4-1; abundance: NA; CDR3aa: CASSQEGQNNEQFF; CDR3nt: TGCGCCAGCAGCCAAGAAGGACAGAACAATGAGCAGTTCTTC